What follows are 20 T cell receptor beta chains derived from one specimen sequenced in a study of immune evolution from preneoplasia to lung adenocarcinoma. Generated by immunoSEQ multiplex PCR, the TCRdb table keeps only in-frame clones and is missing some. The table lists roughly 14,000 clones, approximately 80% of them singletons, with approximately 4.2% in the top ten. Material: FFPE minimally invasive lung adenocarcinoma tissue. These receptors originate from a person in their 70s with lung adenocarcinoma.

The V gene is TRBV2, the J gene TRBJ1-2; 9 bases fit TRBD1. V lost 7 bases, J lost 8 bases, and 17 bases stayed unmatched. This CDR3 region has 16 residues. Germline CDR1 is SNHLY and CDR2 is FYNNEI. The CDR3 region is CASNDPGQGETRGYTF. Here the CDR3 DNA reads TGTGCCAGCAATGACCCGGGACAGGGCGAGACTAGGGGCTACACCTTC.

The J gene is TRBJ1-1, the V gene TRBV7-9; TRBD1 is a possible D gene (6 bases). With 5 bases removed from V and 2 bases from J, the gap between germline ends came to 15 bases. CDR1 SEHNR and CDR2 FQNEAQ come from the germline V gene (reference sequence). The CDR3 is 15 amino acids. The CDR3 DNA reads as TGTGCCAGCAGCCCTTCCGGGACAAAAAACACTGAAGCTTTCTTT. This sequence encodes CASSPSGTKNTEAFF.

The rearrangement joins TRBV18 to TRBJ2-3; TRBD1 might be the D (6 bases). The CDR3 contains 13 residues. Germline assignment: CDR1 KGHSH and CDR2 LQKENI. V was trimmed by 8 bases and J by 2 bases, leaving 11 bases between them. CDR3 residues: CASRTENTDTQYF. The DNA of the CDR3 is TGTGCCAGCCGGACAGAGAACACAGATACGCAGTATTTT.

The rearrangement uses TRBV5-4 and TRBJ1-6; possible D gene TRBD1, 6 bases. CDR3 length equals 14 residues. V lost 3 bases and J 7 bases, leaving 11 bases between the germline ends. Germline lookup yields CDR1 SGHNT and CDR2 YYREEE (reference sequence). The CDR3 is CASSYRQENSPLHF. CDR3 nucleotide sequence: TGTGCCAGCAGCTATCGACAGGAAAATTCACCCCTCCACTTT.

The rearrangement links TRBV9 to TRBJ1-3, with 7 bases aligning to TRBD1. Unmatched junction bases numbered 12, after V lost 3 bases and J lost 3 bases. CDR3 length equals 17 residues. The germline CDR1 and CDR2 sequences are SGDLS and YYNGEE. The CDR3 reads CASSGFGQGVGGNTIYF. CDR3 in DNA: TGTGCCAGCAGCGGATTCGGGCAGGGGGTCGGTGGAAACACCATATATTTT.

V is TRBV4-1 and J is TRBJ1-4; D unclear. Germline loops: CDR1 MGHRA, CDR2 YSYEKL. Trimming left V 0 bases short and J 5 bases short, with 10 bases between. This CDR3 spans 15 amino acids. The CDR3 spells CASSQDGHLNEKLFF. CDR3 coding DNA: TGCGCCAGCAGCCAAGATGGGCACCTAAATGAAAAACTGTTTTTT.

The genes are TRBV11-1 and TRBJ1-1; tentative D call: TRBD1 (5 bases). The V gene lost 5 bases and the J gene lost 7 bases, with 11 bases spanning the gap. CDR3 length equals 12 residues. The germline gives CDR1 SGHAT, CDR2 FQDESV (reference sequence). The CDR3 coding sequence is TGTGCCAGCAGCGTCGGGGCCTTTGAAGCTTTCTTT. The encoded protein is CASSVGAFEAFF.

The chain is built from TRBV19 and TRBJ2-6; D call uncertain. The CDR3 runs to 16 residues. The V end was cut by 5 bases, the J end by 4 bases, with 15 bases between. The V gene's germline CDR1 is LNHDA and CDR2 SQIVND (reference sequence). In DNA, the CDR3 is TGTGCCAGTAGTGGCGGCACCCTTACCGGGGCCAACGTCCTGACTTTC. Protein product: CASSGGTLTGANVLTF.

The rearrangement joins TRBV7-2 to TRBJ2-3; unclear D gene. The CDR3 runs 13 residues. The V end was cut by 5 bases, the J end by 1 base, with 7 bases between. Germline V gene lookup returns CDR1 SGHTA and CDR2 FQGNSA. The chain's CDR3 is CASSTDGTDTQYF. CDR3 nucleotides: TGTGCCAGCAGCACCGACGGCACAGATACGCAGTATTTT.

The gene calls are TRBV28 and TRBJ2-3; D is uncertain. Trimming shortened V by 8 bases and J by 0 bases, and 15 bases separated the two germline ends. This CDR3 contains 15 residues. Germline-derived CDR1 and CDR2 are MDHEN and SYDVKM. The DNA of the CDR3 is TGTGCCAGCCCCCCCCGGGCAGGAAGCACAGATACGCAGTATTTT. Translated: CASPPRAGSTDTQYF.

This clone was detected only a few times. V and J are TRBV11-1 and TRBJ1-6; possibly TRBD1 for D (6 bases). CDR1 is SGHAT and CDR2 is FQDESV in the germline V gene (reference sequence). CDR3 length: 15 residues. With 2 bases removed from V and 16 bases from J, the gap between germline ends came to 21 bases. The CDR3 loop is CASSLRGGSTSELHF. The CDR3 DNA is TGTGCCAGCAGCTTACGAGGGGGTTCTACCTCCGAACTCCACTTT. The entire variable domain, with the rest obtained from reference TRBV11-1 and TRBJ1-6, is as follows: EAEVAQSPRYKITEKSQAVAFWCDPISGHATLYWYRQILGQGPELLVQFQDESVVDDSQLPKDRFSAERLKGVDSTLKIQPAELGDSAMYLCASSLRGGSTSELHFGNGTRLTVT.

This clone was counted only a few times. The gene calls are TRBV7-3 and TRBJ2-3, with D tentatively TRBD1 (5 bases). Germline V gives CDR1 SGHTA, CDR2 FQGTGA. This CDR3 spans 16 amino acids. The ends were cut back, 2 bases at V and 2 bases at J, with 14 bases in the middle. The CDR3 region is CASSLDEGVNTDTQYF. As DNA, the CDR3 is TGTGCCAGCAGCTTAGATGAAGGGGTTAACACAGATACGCAGTATTTT.

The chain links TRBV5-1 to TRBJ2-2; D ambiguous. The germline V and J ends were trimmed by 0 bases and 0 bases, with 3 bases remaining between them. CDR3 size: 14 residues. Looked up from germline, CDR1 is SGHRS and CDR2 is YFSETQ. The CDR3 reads CASSLDTNTGELFF. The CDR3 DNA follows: TGCGCCAGCAGCTTGGATACGAACACCGGGGAGCTGTTTTTT.

The CDR3 reads CASSEGSPAGTGLSSYNSPLHF. CDR3 nucleotides: TGTGCCAGCAGCGAAGGTTCCCCTGCCGGGACAGGCCTCAGCTCCTATAATTCACCCCTCCACTTT. The chain couples TRBV21-1 to TRBJ1-6; no DNA check was done on the table's D call, TRBD1. TRBV21-1 is annotated as a pseudogene. The CDR3 sequence is 22 residues long.

CDR3 protein: CASSTRGFPSTDTQYF. The CDR3 DNA sequence: TGTGCCAGCAGTACTCGAGGGTTCCCAAGCACAGATACGCAGTATTTT. This chain connects TRBV27 to TRBJ2-3, with D possibly being TRBD2 (5 bases). The CDR3 runs 16 residues. With 5 bases removed from V and 0 bases from J, the gap between germline ends came to 15 bases. CDR1 is MNHEY, CDR2 SMNVEV, per germline (reference sequence).

DNA for the CDR3: TGTGCCAGCAGTTTACAGCTCAATCAGCCCCAGCATTTT. As protein: CASSLQLNQPQHF. The rearrangement uses TRBV28 and TRBJ1-5; the D is unclear. Germline V CDR1 and CDR2: MDHEN, SYDVKM. This CDR3 contains 13 residues. V was trimmed by 2 bases and J by 3 bases, leaving 5 bases between them. Based on the CDR3 plus reference TRBV28 and TRBJ1-5, the full variable domain is DVKVTQSSRYLVKRTGEKVFLECVQDMDHENMFWYRQDPGLGLRLIYFSYDVKMKEKGDIPEGYSVSREKKERFSLILESASTNQTSMYLCASSLQLNQPQHFGDGTRLSIL.

The CDR3 region is CASSLTRENEQFF. The CDR3 DNA sequence: TGTGCCAGCAGCTTAACTAGGGAAAATGAGCAGTTCTTC. The chain couples TRBV7-3 to TRBJ2-1, with no clear D. This CDR3 is built from 13 residues. V was cut by 0 bases and J by 7 bases, with 7 bases left in between. The germline gives CDR1 SGHTA, CDR2 FQGTGA.

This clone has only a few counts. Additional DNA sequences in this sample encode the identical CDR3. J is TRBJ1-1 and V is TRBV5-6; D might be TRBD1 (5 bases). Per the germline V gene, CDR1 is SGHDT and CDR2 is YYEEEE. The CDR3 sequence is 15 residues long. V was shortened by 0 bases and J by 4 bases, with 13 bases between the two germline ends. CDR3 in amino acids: CASSLVPLRGTEAFF. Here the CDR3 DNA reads TGTGCCAGCAGCTTGGTTCCCCTAAGGGGCACTGAAGCTTTCTTT.

CDR3 residues: CASSLGLNEQFF. The CDR3 DNA sequence: TGCGCCAGCAGCTTGGGCCTCAATGAGCAGTTCTTC. This chain uses TRBV5-1 with TRBJ2-1; D ambiguous. CDR3 length: 12 residues. V gave up 0 bases and J gave up 6 bases, with 4 bases separating them. Germline V CDR1 and CDR2: SGHRS, YFSETQ. The full variable domain, its missing parts supplied by reference TRBV5-1 and TRBJ2-1, is KAGVTQTPRYLIKTRGQQVTLSCSPISGHRSVSWYQQTPGQGLQFLFEYFSETQRNKGNFPGRFSGRQFSNSRSEMNVSTLELGDSALYLCASSLGLNEQFFGPGTRLTVL.

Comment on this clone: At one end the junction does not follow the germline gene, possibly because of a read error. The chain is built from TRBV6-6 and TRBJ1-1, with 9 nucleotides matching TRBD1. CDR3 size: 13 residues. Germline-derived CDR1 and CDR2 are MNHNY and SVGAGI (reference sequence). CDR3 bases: TGTGCCGGCAGGGACAGGGCGGACACTGAAGCTTTCTTT. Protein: CAGRDRADTEAFF.